The source of this T cell receptor beta chain is a study of T cells expressing NK-cell markers. Remarks on this clonotype: As yet, its antigen is unknown.

Study-wide findings and caveats: The share of CD8+ T cells held by dominant NKG2C+ clonotypes was roughly 1.0-8% in about 6 donors.

Looked up from germline, CDR1 is MDHEN and CDR2 is SYDVKM. The CDR3 spans 16 residues. TCRdb re-called the 5' RACE reads; every CDR3 protein appears as one record, without DNA. This sample's table has a few hundred thousand distinct CDR3 sequences. This sequence originates from a woman between 45 and 60 years old in good health. The chain couples TRBV28 to TRBJ1-5; TCRdb picks TRBD1, but there is no DNA to check that call. The material sequenced was blood T cells: a sorted CD56 or NKG2C T cell subset, CD4+ or CD8+ T cells, or bulk PBMC T cells (not recorded which). The chain's CDR3 is CASSLTQGQGHQPQHF.